The rows below give T cell receptor beta chains drawn from one sample of a study of T cell responses to AZD1222 COVID-19 vaccine. The table came from immunoSEQ multiplex PCR; TCRdb's copy has only in-frame clones and leaves some out. The data contain 150,000 or so clones, roughly nine tenths of them singletons. The source was peripheral blood, collected on day 0 of MenACWY control vaccination. These receptors came from an adult in good health. The CDR3 runs from the conserved cysteine through the conserved F or W. The D gene is left open where the match is weak. Clone size is shown for a subset of rows, as once, few, many or a class of expanded clone.

abundance: NA
v_gene: TRBV3-1/TRBV3-2
d_gene: TRBD2
j_gene: TRBJ2-3
CDR3aa: CASSQRLALSTDTQYF
CDR3nt: TGTGCCAGCAGCCAACGACTAGCGCTAAGCACAGATACGCAGTATTTT

abundance: few
v_gene: TRBV4-3
d_gene: TRBD1
j_gene: TRBJ1-3
CDR3aa: CASSPTRQGTGNTIYF
CDR3nt: TGCGCCAGCAGCCCAACACGACAGGGGACTGGAAACACCATATATTTT

abundance: NA
v_gene: TRBV28
d_gene: NA
j_gene: TRBJ1-5
CDR3aa: CASSPRGVSNQPQHF
CDR3nt: TGTGCCAGCAGTCCAAGGGGCGTTAGCAATCAGCCCCAGCATTTT

abundance: NA
v_gene: TRBV29-1
d_gene: NA
j_gene: TRBJ1-2
CDR3aa: CSVEELSGASYTF
CDR3nt: TGCAGCGTTGAAGAGCTATCGGGAGCCAGCTACACCTTC

abundance: once
v_gene: TRBV12-5
d_gene: TRBD1
j_gene: TRBJ2-7
CDR3aa: CASGPRGQGFYEQYF
CDR3nt: TGTGCTAGTGGCCCCCGGGGACAGGGATTCTACGAGCAGTACTTC

abundance: NA
v_gene: TRBV5-5
d_gene: NA
j_gene: TRBJ2-7
CDR3aa: CASSLGADFEQYF
CDR3nt: TGTGCCAGCAGCTTGGGGGCGGATTTCGAGCAGTACTTC

abundance: once
v_gene: TRBV2
d_gene: TRBD1
j_gene: TRBJ2-5
CDR3aa: CASMGQGVEGHRETQYF
CDR3nt: TGTGCCAGCATGGGACAGGGGGTGGAAGGGCATCGAGAGACCCAGTACTTC

abundance: NA
v_gene: TRBV7-2
d_gene: NA
j_gene: TRBJ1-4
CDR3aa: CASSLRRGVEKLFF
CDR3nt: TGTGCCAGCAGCCTCCGAAGGGGAGTTGAAAAACTGTTTTTT

abundance: NA
v_gene: TRBV11-2
d_gene: TRBD2
j_gene: TRBJ2-1
CDR3aa: CASKEPGGSYREQFF
CDR3nt: TGTGCCAGCAAGGAACCCGGGGGGTCTTACCGTGAGCAGTTCTTC

abundance: NA
v_gene: TRBV4-2
d_gene: TRBD2
j_gene: TRBJ2-2
CDR3aa: CASSQGDLAGSNTGELFF
CDR3nt: TGTGCCAGCAGCCAGGGCGATTTAGCGGGATCGAACACCGGGGAGCTGTTTTTT

abundance: NA
v_gene: TRBV4-2
d_gene: TRBD1
j_gene: TRBJ1-4
CDR3aa: CASSHGPGQGNEKLFF
CDR3nt: TGTGCCAGCAGCCATGGGCCGGGACAGGGTAATGAAAAACTGTTTTTT

abundance: NA
v_gene: TRBV2
d_gene: NA
j_gene: TRBJ2-5
CDR3aa: CASTPEKTQYF
CDR3nt: TGTGCCAGCACCCCCGAGAAGACCCAGTACTTC

abundance: NA
v_gene: TRBV5-1
d_gene: NA
j_gene: TRBJ2-5
CDR3aa: CASSFWGQGQETQYF
CDR3nt: TGCGCCAGCAGCTTCTGGGGGCAGGGCCAAGAGACCCAGTACTTC

abundance: NA
v_gene: TRBV11-3
d_gene: TRBD1
j_gene: TRBJ2-1
CDR3aa: CASSTGQGRHEQFF
CDR3nt: TGTGCCAGCAGTACCGGACAGGGGAGGCATGAGCAGTTCTTC

abundance: NA
v_gene: TRBV14
d_gene: TRBD1
j_gene: TRBJ1-1
CDR3aa: CASSQTGRATEAFF
CDR3nt: TGTGCCAGCAGCCAGACAGGGAGGGCCACTGAAGCTTTCTTT

abundance: NA
v_gene: TRBV9
d_gene: NA
j_gene: TRBJ2-3
CDR3aa: CASSVELADTQYF
CDR3nt: TGTGCCAGCAGCGTAGAATTGGCAGATACGCAGTATTTT

abundance: few
v_gene: TRBV7-6
d_gene: NA
j_gene: TRBJ1-5
CDR3aa: CASSPLGANSNQPQHF
CDR3nt: TGTGCCAGCAGCCCGCTCGGGGCGAATAGCAATCAGCCCCAGCATTTT

abundance: NA
v_gene: TRBV18
d_gene: NA
j_gene: TRBJ1-2
CDR3aa: CASSPPGIAGYTF
CDR3nt: TGTGCCAGCTCACCACCAGGGATTGCTGGCTACACCTTC

abundance: NA
v_gene: TRBV14
d_gene: TRBD1
j_gene: TRBJ1-6
CDR3aa: CASSQARDPGTGLSSYNSPLHF
CDR3nt: TGTGCCAGCAGCCAAGCCCGCGACCCCGGGACAGGGTTGAGCTCCTATAATTCACCCCTCCACTTT

abundance: NA
v_gene: TRBV6-5
d_gene: NA
j_gene: TRBJ1-3
CDR3aa: CASSPRDVNTIYF
CDR3nt: TGTGCCAGCAGTCCCAGGGACGTAAACACCATATATTTT

abundance: NA
v_gene: TRBV6-5
d_gene: TRBD1
j_gene: TRBJ1-5
CDR3aa: CATSTGNQPQHF
CDR3nt: TGTGCCACCTCGACAGGGAATCAGCCCCAGCATTTT

abundance: few
v_gene: TRBV2
d_gene: TRBD2
j_gene: TRBJ2-5
CDR3aa: CASRGLQETQYF
CDR3nt: TGTGCCAGCAGGGGACTACAAGAGACCCAGTACTTC

abundance: NA
v_gene: TRBV11-2
d_gene: TRBD1
j_gene: TRBJ1-1
CDR3aa: CASSLQGGGMNTEAFF
CDR3nt: TGTGCCAGCAGCTTACAGGGGGGGGGCATGAACACTGAAGCTTTCTTT

abundance: NA
v_gene: TRBV18
d_gene: NA
j_gene: TRBJ1-4
CDR3aa: CASSSSGADEKLFF
CDR3nt: TGTGCCAGCTCCTCCTCAGGGGCAGATGAAAAACTGTTTTTT

abundance: NA
v_gene: TRBV7-9
d_gene: TRBD2
j_gene: TRBJ2-7
CDR3aa: CASSVITGTSEQYF
CDR3nt: TGTGCCAGCAGCGTCATAACCGGGACTAGCGAGCAGTACTTC

abundance: NA
v_gene: TRBV28
d_gene: NA
j_gene: TRBJ2-7
CDR3aa: CASSSDTYEQYF
CDR3nt: TGTGCCAGCAGCTCGGACACCTACGAGCAGTACTTC

abundance: NA
v_gene: TRBV10-1
d_gene: NA
j_gene: TRBJ1-1
CDR3aa: CASSELLGYSEAFF
CDR3nt: TGCGCCAGCAGTGAGCTCTTAGGGTACAGTGAAGCTTTCTTT

abundance: NA
v_gene: TRBV24-1
d_gene: NA
j_gene: TRBJ2-1
CDR3aa: CATPCRFGGNEQFF
CDR3nt: TGTGCCACCCCATGCCGGTTCGGGGGAAATGAGCAGTTCTTC

abundance: NA
v_gene: TRBV4-3
d_gene: NA
j_gene: TRBJ2-1
CDR3aa: CASSQEEDSYNEQFF
CDR3nt: TGCGCCAGCAGCCAAGAAGAAGACTCCTACAATGAGCAGTTCTTC

abundance: NA
v_gene: TRBV6-2/TRBV6-3
d_gene: NA
j_gene: TRBJ1-3
CDR3aa: CASSYSALMTGNTIYF
CDR3nt: TGTGCCAGCAGTTACTCGGCCCTAATGACTGGAAACACCATATATTTT

abundance: NA
v_gene: TRBV6-5
d_gene: NA
j_gene: TRBJ1-5
CDR3aa: CASSRLTDSNQPQHF
CDR3nt: TGTGCCAGCAGTAGACTGACAGATAGCAATCAGCCCCAGCATTTT

abundance: NA
v_gene: TRBV5-1
d_gene: NA
j_gene: TRBJ2-2
CDR3aa: CASSLGVLSSGELFF
CDR3nt: TGCGCCAGCAGCTTGGGTGTATTGTCGTCGGGGGAGCTGTTTTTT

abundance: NA
v_gene: TRBV6-2/TRBV6-3
d_gene: NA
j_gene: TRBJ1-1
CDR3aa: CASSYWDQAGAFF
CDR3nt: TGTGCCAGCAGTTACTGGGATCAGGCCGGCGCTTTCTTT

abundance: NA
v_gene: TRBV7-9
d_gene: TRBD1
j_gene: TRBJ2-5
CDR3aa: CASSFAGGRGETQYF
CDR3nt: TGTGCCAGCAGCTTCGCAGGGGGCCGAGGAGAGACCCAGTACTTC

abundance: once
v_gene: TRBV10-3
d_gene: NA
j_gene: TRBJ2-7
CDR3aa: CAIGAGQGYEQYF
CDR3nt: TGTGCCATTGGTGCCGGTCAGGGCTACGAGCAGTACTTC

abundance: NA
v_gene: TRBV24-1
d_gene: NA
j_gene: TRBJ2-5
CDR3aa: CATSDPRAGRAETQYF
CDR3nt: TGTGCCACCAGTGATCCCCGGGCAGGACGGGCAGAGACCCAGTACTTC

abundance: NA
v_gene: TRBV3-1/TRBV3-2
d_gene: TRBD1
j_gene: TRBJ1-1
CDR3aa: CASSPIQGARTEAFF
CDR3nt: TGTGCCAGCAGCCCCATACAGGGGGCAAGGACTGAAGCTTTCTTT

abundance: NA
v_gene: TRBV18
d_gene: NA
j_gene: TRBJ2-7
CDR3aa: CASSPVGSRTYEQYF
CDR3nt: TGTGCCAGCTCACCTGTTGGTTCCAGGACCTACGAGCAGTACTTC

abundance: NA
v_gene: TRBV6-4
d_gene: TRBD2
j_gene: TRBJ2-3
CDR3aa: CASSSGGATDTQYF
CDR3nt: TGTGCCAGCAGTAGCGGGGGGGCCACAGATACGCAGTATTTT

abundance: NA
v_gene: TRBV28
d_gene: NA
j_gene: TRBJ1-3
CDR3aa: CASSPPRRVSGNTIYF
CDR3nt: TGTGCCAGCAGTCCCCCCCGCCGGGTCTCTGGAAACACCATATATTTT

abundance: NA
v_gene: TRBV9
d_gene: TRBD2
j_gene: TRBJ2-2
CDR3aa: CASSVTSDWAGELFF
CDR3nt: TGTGCCAGCAGCGTTACTAGCGATTGGGCCGGGGAGCTGTTTTTT

abundance: NA
v_gene: TRBV9
d_gene: TRBD1
j_gene: TRBJ1-5
CDR3aa: CASSPQGDSSNQPQHF
CDR3nt: TGTGCCAGCAGCCCCCAGGGGGACTCTAGCAATCAGCCCCAGCATTTT

abundance: NA
v_gene: TRBV19
d_gene: NA
j_gene: TRBJ1-5
CDR3aa: CASRPALIFQPQHF
CDR3nt: TGTGCCAGTAGGCCGGCCCTAATATTTCAGCCCCAGCATTTT

abundance: NA
v_gene: TRBV27
d_gene: NA
j_gene: TRBJ2-5
CDR3aa: CASRRGQETQYF
CDR3nt: TGTGCCAGCCGGAGGGGCCAAGAGACCCAGTACTTC